These 3 T cell receptor beta chains were sequenced from one sample in a study of blood T cell repertoires in COVID-19. Some clones are missing from TCRdb's copy, which holds only in-frame ones; the method was immunoSEQ multiplex PCR. The sample carries fewer than 500,000 clones, 70% to 90% recorded once. The specimen was PBMCs or T cells enriched from blood (not recorded which). The receptor source for this set is a woman between 18 and 29 years old with acute COVID-19.

The sample holds a few counts of this clone. V and J are TRBV12-5 and TRBJ1-2; D is unresolved. This CDR3 is 12 amino acids long. Germline CDR1 reads LGHNT; CDR2 reads FRNRAP. V was cut by 2 bases and J by 5 bases, with 6 bases left in between. The CDR3 DNA follows: TGTGCTAGTGGTTTGATTACATATGGCTACACCTTC. Amino acid sequence: CASGLITYGYTF.

V gene TRBV5-1 combines with J gene TRBJ2-3, with TRBD2 matching over 8 bases. J was trimmed by 4 bases and V by 0 bases; bases with no gene match: 4. The germline V gene encodes CDR1 SGHRS and CDR2 YFSETQ. The CDR3 has 15 amino acids. In DNA, the CDR3 is TGCGCCAGCAGCTTGGCGGGGGGGGGCGCAGATACGCAGTATTTT. Encoded protein: CASSLAGGGADTQYF.

This chain connects TRBV5-8 to TRBJ2-1; 10 bases align to TRBD2. The length of the CDR3 is 15 residues. J lost 4 bases, V lost 4 bases, and 5 bases had no gene match. Germline V gene lookup returns CDR1 SGHTS and CDR2 YDEGEE. The CDR3 here is CASSTSGKLYNEQFF. Written as DNA, the CDR3 is TGTGCCAGCAGCACTAGCGGGAAGCTTTACAATGAGCAGTTCTTC.